Shown below are 22 T cell receptor beta chains from a single sample sequenced in a study of T cells after posttransplantation cyclophosphamide. The method was immunoSEQ multiplex PCR; TCRdb's version includes in-frame clones alone and lacks a portion of them. The record shows 40,000 or so clones for this sample, with no singletons present. Sequencing was performed on PBMCs. These TCRs come from a man younger than 40 in good health and a related stem cell transplant donor.

This clone was counted many times. V is TRBV11-1 and J is TRBJ1-2; D gene uncertain. From germline, CDR1 is SGHAT and CDR2 FQDESV (reference sequence). The ends were cut back, 1 base at V and 4 bases at J, with 7 bases in the middle. The CDR3 is 13 residues long. In nucleotides, the CDR3 is TGTGCCAGCAGCTTAGGGGCAGGCTATGGCTACACCTTC. Translating gives CASSLGAGYGYTF.

The J gene is TRBJ2-3, the V gene TRBV12-3 or TRBV12-4, with 10 bases lining up with TRBD2. The junction had 6 bases not matched to a gene; V was cut back by 5 bases and J by 1 base. The CDR3 has 16 residues. The DNA of the CDR3 is TGTGCCAGCAGTCCTCGGACTAGCGGAGGCACAGATACGCAGTATTTT. Translated, it gives CASSPRTSGGTDTQYF.

This clone was picked up many times. J is TRBJ1-2 and V is TRBV5-6; 7 nucleotides line up with TRBD1. In germline, CDR1 is SGHDT, CDR2 YYEEEE. CDR3 length: 15 residues. Losses at the gene ends were 0 bases for V and 4 bases for J; bases not matched to a gene: 6. The CDR3 loop is CASSLEGQIVYGYTF. In DNA form, the CDR3 reads TGTGCCAGCAGCTTGGAGGGACAGATTGTCTATGGCTACACCTTC.

This clone has a count of ten or more. The chain recombines TRBV28 with TRBJ2-5; D remains unclear. Trimming took off 6 bases at V and 5 bases at J, with 7 bases between the two ends. From germline, CDR1 is MDHEN and CDR2 SYDVKM. This CDR3 has 11 amino acids. This CDR3 reads CASRRAETQYF. The DNA of the CDR3 is TGTGCCAGCAGAAGGGCGGAGACCCAGTACTTC.

The rearrangement uses TRBV4-1 and TRBJ2-2, with 9 bases fitting TRBD1. Per the germline V gene, CDR1 is MGHRA and CDR2 is YSYEKL. After removal of 5 bases from V and 6 bases from J, the junction contained 10 bases not matched to a gene. The CDR3 runs 16 residues. The CDR3 DNA is TGCGCCAGCAGCACTACCCGGGACAGGGACGCCGGGGAGCTGTTTTTT. As protein: CASSTTRDRDAGELFF.

The chain joins TRBV9 to TRBJ2-5, with D possibly TRBD2 on 5 matching bases. Looked up from germline, CDR1 is SGDLS and CDR2 is YYNGEE. Trimming removed 0 bases at V and 3 bases at J, with 9 bases between. This CDR3 comprises 14 residues. The CDR3 DNA sequence: TGTGCCAGCAGCGTAGATTTGAGGGAAGAGACCCAGTACTTC. Its translation: CASSVDLREETQYF.

This clone was seen ten or more times. The chain is built from TRBV24-1 and TRBJ2-7; TRBD1 matches 7 bases. Germline CDR1 and CDR2: KGHDR and SFDVKD. This CDR3 is built from 13 residues. V lost 4 bases, J lost 4 bases, and 3 bases stayed unmatched. The chain's CDR3 is CATSDRGKYEQYF. CDR3 nucleotides: TGTGCCACCAGTGACAGGGGGAAATACGAGCAGTACTTC.

This clone was recorded a few times. The chain uses TRBV6-1 and TRBJ2-2, with D tentatively TRBD1 (5 bases). The CDR3 extends over 15 amino acids. Germline V gene sequence: CDR1 MNHNS, CDR2 SASEGT. The V end was cut by 4 bases, the J end by 6 bases, with 15 bases between. The CDR3 coding sequence is TGTGCCAGCAGTGCCTGGGAAAGGGGCGCCGGGGAGCTGTTTTTT. Its protein product is CASSAWERGAGELFF.

This clone has only a few counts. The V call is TRBV12-3 or TRBV12-4, the J call TRBJ2-7; TRBD2 might be the D (7 bases). V was pared by 5 bases and J by 0 bases, with 14 bases between. The CDR3 contains 15 residues. The CDR3, as DNA: TGTGCCAGCAGTCCAGGGGCGGGGGTCTCCTACGAGCAGTACTTC. Amino acids: CASSPGAGVSYEQYF.

This clone has ten or more counts. The rearrangement links TRBV5-1 to TRBJ2-3, with D possibly TRBD1 on 5 matching bases. Germline CDR1 and CDR2: SGHRS and YFSETQ. This CDR3 has 13 residues. V was shortened by 7 bases and J by 0 bases, with 9 bases between the two germline ends. CDR3 DNA sequence: TGCGCCAGCCAGGGCCTAAGCACAGATACGCAGTATTTT. Translating it yields CASQGLSTDTQYF.

This clone was detected many times. The chain couples TRBV4-2 to TRBJ2-2; TRBD1 agrees at 10 bases. Trimming at V came to 6 bases and at J to 6 bases, leaving 7 bases not matched to a gene. The CDR3 has 15 amino acids. CDR1 is LGHNA and CDR2 is YNFKEQ in the germline V gene. Here the CDR3 DNA reads TGTGCCAGCAGACCATCCGGGACAGGGGCCGGGGAGCTGTTTTTT. Translating it yields CASRPSGTGAGELFF.

This clone was detected only a few times. The rearrangement joins TRBV11-2 to TRBJ2-5, with unresolved D. CDR1 is SGHAT and CDR2 is FQNNGV in the germline V gene. V lost 2 bases, J lost 6 bases, and 13 bases lay in between. The CDR3 spans 14 residues. DNA for the CDR3: TGTGCCAGCAGCTTACCCTCCTCGTTTAAGACCCAGTACTTC. It is translated as CASSLPSSFKTQYF.

The J gene is TRBJ2-5, the V gene TRBV12-3 or TRBV12-4; 9 nucleotides line up with TRBD1. The CDR3 extends over 17 amino acids. With V trimmed by 7 bases and J by 7 bases, 19 bases remained unmatched. The CDR3 nucleotides are TGTGCCAGCACCCTGGGACAGGGATTTTCCGGAGGGGGGACCCAGTACTTC. It codes for CASTLGQGFSGGGTQYF.

The rearrangement uses TRBV11-2 and TRBJ1-1; 7 bases line up with TRBD1. Trimming at V came to 3 bases and at J to 5 bases, leaving 3 bases not matched to a gene. CDR1 is SGHAT, CDR2 FQNNGV, per germline. This CDR3 is 13 amino acids long. The CDR3 region is CASSFYRGTEAFF. CDR3 coding DNA: TGTGCCAGCAGCTTTTACAGGGGTACTGAAGCTTTCTTT.

This clone was seen at least ten times. V gene TRBV6-4 combines with J gene TRBJ2-2; weak D call: TRBD2 (5 bases). V lost 2 bases, J lost 1 base, and 8 bases lay in between. Per germline, CDR1 MRHNA and CDR2 SNTAGT. The CDR3 has 15 residues. CDR3 amino acids: CASSDRAGNTGELFF. The DNA of the CDR3 is TGTGCCAGCAGTGACAGGGCGGGGAACACCGGGGAGCTGTTTTTT.

This clone was detected ten times or more. J is TRBJ1-5 and V is TRBV18; a possible D gene is TRBD1 (5 bases). Germline V gene sequence: CDR1 KGHSH, CDR2 LQKENI. This CDR3 region has 15 residues. V shed 4 bases and J shed 3 bases, with 13 bases lying between them. The DNA of the CDR3 is TGTGCCAGCTCACTAAAACAGGTCACCAATCAGCCCCAGCATTTT. Translating gives CASSLKQVTNQPQHF.

This clone was detected many times. The chain uses TRBV7-3 and TRBJ2-4; D gene unclear. CDR1 and CDR2 (germline): SGHTA, FQGTGA. The V end lost 5 bases, the J end lost 6 bases, and 11 bases lay between the germline ends. The CDR3 is made up of 13 amino acids. CDR3 DNA: TGTGCCAGCAGCGTGTATTCCTTAAACATTCAGTACTTC. It encodes CASSVYSLNIQYF.

This clone was seen ten or more times. The chain has TRBV6-5 and TRBJ2-1; TRBD1 matches 10 bases. Trimming took 6 bases from V and 6 from J; bases not matched to a gene: 8. This CDR3 region has 15 residues. Looked up from germline, CDR1 is MNHEY and CDR2 is SVGAGI. In nucleotides, the CDR3 is TGTGCCAGCAGCCTCACCGGGGACAGGGGCAATGAGCAGTTCTTC. Protein: CASSLTGDRGNEQFF.

This clone was recorded at least ten times. This CDR3 is CASSLAPPTTNSGNTIYF. CDR3 DNA sequence: TGTGCCAGCAGCTTAGCTCCACCAACAACGAACTCTGGAAACACCATATATTTT. The chain combines TRBV7-6 with TRBJ1-3; D uncertain. Germline CDR1 SGHVS, CDR2 FNYEAQ. V lost 0 bases and J 0 bases, leaving 15 bases between the germline ends. The CDR3 totals 18 residues.

This clone has a count of ten or more. The chain recombines TRBV18 with TRBJ2-7, with TRBD1 matching 12 bases. Germline-derived CDR1 and CDR2 are KGHSH and LQKENI. This CDR3 contains 16 residues. With 3 bases clipped from V and 6 bases from J, the junction kept 9 bases outside the gene matches. The CDR3: CASSPTGTGGVGEQYF. The CDR3 DNA sequence: TGTGCCAGCTCACCTACCGGGACAGGGGGCGTAGGCGAGCAGTACTTC.

There are many counts of this clone. Here the CDR3 DNA reads TGTGCCAGCAGTTACTCCTGGGGCAGGGCGACTGAAGCTTTCTTT. Protein sequence: CASSYSWGRATEAFF. The V gene is TRBV6-5, the J gene TRBJ1-1; a possible D gene is TRBD1 (5 bases). CDR1 and CDR2 from the germline V gene are MNHEY and SVGAGI. Trimming stripped 0 bases from V and 5 bases from J, with 13 bases between. The CDR3 length is 15 residues.

This clone has ten or more counts. The chain carries TRBV5-1 and TRBJ1-4; D is ambiguous. The ends were cut back, 5 bases at V and 3 bases at J, with 8 bases in the middle. The CDR3 sequence is 13 residues long. Looked up from germline, CDR1 is SGHRS and CDR2 is YFSETQ. CDR3 sequence (DNA): TGCGCCAGCAGTCTACGGTCTAATGAAAAACTGTTTTTT. It translates to CASSLRSNEKLFF.